Listed below are T cell receptor beta chains from one sample, sequenced in a study of T cell clusters in autoimmune cytopenias. Reanalyzing the multiplex PCR reads, TCRdb keeps one entry per CDR3 protein, without DNA. This sample's table reports 12,000 or so distinct CDR3 sequences. Sample: peripheral blood. These receptors were obtained from a human donor with an autoimmune cytopenia or autoimmune hepatitis (not recorded which). Each CDR3 is given with its conserved first and last residue. Each record gives: clone size, V gene, J gene, CDR3 protein. Clone size is stated in some rows and not others, as once, few, many or a class when expanded.

medium-sized	TRBV19	TRBJ2-2	CASSGPDSPGELFF
.	TRBV6-1	TRBJ2-3	CASSEERFRVTQYF
.	TRBV12-3/TRBV12-4	TRBJ2-5	CASSSDRVEETQYF
medium-sized	TRBV5-5	TRBJ2-3	CASSLDLDTQYF
.	TRBV12-3/TRBV12-4	TRBJ1-2	CASSGAGGYGYTF
medium-sized	TRBV19	TRBJ2-5	CASRGQGQETQYF
.	TRBV5-6	TRBJ2-3	CASSLVSRDTQYF
.	TRBV12-3/TRBV12-4	TRBJ2-1	CASSLYEGNEQFF
.	TRBV19	TRBJ2-7	CASTPGQGSYEQYF
.	TRBV6-5	TRBJ1-1	CASSYGDRGSEAFF
.	TRBV19	TRBJ1-2	CASSFSREAAYGYTF
.	TRBV6-2/TRBV6-3	TRBJ2-3	CASMGLAGGSPDTQYF
.	TRBV5-1	TRBJ2-5	CGSSLGRTSGRMETQYF
.	TRBV15	TRBJ1-4	CATSTLFGQGTSTNEKLFF
.	TRBV6-5	TRBJ1-2	CASSLGLLYGYTF
.	TRBV6-2/TRBV6-3	TRBJ1-2	CASSRMGWVETGNGYTF